This TCR beta chain was profiled in a study of T cells after yellow fever vaccination. TCRdb re-derived calls from the 5' RACE reads in MiXCR, one entry per CDR3 protein. The sample includes some 200,000 distinct CDR3 sequences, 2.5% to 3.5% seen only once; the top ten take around 3.3%. CDR3 length: 12 residues. Germline trimming cut 2 bases from V and 4 bases from J; bases unmatched to any gene: 0. Per the germline V gene, CDR1 is DFQATT and CDR2 is SNEGSKA (reference sequence). In its sample, this clonotype was seen many times. Its specificity is not known. Study-wide results and limits: In FACS-sorted repertoires, abundant clonotypes from the bulk population could appear as contaminants.

The genes are TRBV20-1 and TRBJ1-2, with 8 bases identical to TRBD1. This receptor was taken from a man aged 18-30 years who received the YFV17D yellow fever vaccine. The specimen comprised CD4+ T cells sorted from PBMCs, sampled 10 days after the yellow fever booster vaccination. The CDR3, as DNA: TGCAGTGCTAGAACAGGGGGCTATGGCTACACCTTC. As protein: CSARTGGYGYTF.